These 27 T cell receptor beta chains came from one sample sequenced in a study of cytomegalovirus exposure and HLA in healthy donors. Assay: immunoSEQ multiplex PCR; the TCRdb copy retains only in-frame clones and omits some. The sample records some 130,000 clones, roughly four fifths being singletons. The source material was PBMCs. The receptors shown here come from a man aged 30 to 39 in good health and CMV-seropositive.

This chain uses TRBV2 with TRBJ2-1; 7 positions match TRBD1. The CDR3 has 14 residues. Germline CDR1 is SNHLY and CDR2 is FYNNEI. V was pared by 6 bases and J by 6 bases, with 8 bases of the junction left unmatched. The CDR3 sequence is CASRFQGVSNEQFF. The CDR3, as DNA: TGTGCCAGCAGGTTTCAGGGGGTCAGCAATGAGCAGTTCTTC.

This clone was observed a few times. The chain uses TRBV6-4 and TRBJ1-1; D remains unclear. This CDR3 region has 13 residues. The V gene's germline CDR1 is MRHNA and CDR2 SNTAGT. V was trimmed by 3 bases and J by 4 bases, leaving 9 bases between them. CDR3 nucleotides: TGTGCCAGCAGTGAAGACACCAGCACTGAAGCTTTCTTT. Its translation: CASSEDTSTEAFF.

On this clone itself: Relative to the germline gene, one junction end is altered; a read error may explain this. V usage is TRBV5-4 and J usage is TRBJ2-7, with 8 bases lining up with TRBD2. CDR3 length equals 12 residues. CDR1 is SGHNT, CDR2 YYREEE, per germline (reference sequence). The chain's CDR3 is CASSSISGIPNF. CDR3 coding DNA: TGTGCCAGCAGCTCTATTAGCGGGATCCCTAACTTC.

The rearrangement links TRBV2 to TRBJ1-2; 8 nucleotides match TRBD1. V lost 4 bases and J lost 6; bases outside the gene matches: 7. CDR1 is SNHLY and CDR2 is FYNNEI in the germline V gene. The CDR3 has 14 amino acids. The CDR3 loop reads CASSARAGGNGYTF. CDR3 bases: TGTGCCAGCAGTGCCCGGGCAGGGGGCAATGGCTACACCTTC.

This chain connects TRBV18 to TRBJ1-1; TRBD1 might be the D (5 bases). The germline CDR1 and CDR2 sequences are KGHSH and LQKENI. V was clipped by 2 bases and J by 5 bases, with 15 bases between them. The CDR3 consists of 15 residues. Here the CDR3 DNA reads TGTGCCAGCTCACCAGAGGCAGGGCAGAGGACTGAAGCTTTCTTT. It yields the protein CASSPEAGQRTEAFF.

The CDR3 DNA is TGCGCCAGCAGCACTCAGGGGAGTGCCAAAAACATTCAGTACTTC. This sequence encodes CASSTQGSAKNIQYF. The chain has TRBV5-1 and TRBJ2-4; TRBD1 might be the D (6 bases). The CDR3 runs 15 residues. CDR1 and CDR2 from the germline V gene are SGHRS and YFSETQ. The V end lost 4 bases, the J end lost 1 base, and 12 bases lay between the germline ends. Drawing the rest from reference TRBV5-1 and TRBJ2-4, the complete variable domain is KAGVTQTPRYLIKTRGQQVTLSCSPISGHRSVSWYQQTPGQGLQFLFEYFSETQRNKGNFPGRFSGRQFSNSRSEMNVSTLELGDSALYLCASSTQGSAKNIQYFGAGTRLSVL.

The chain employs TRBV29-1 and TRBJ1-3, with a tentative D call TRBD1 (6 bases). The CDR3 length is 16 residues. Germline CDR1 and CDR2: SQVTM and ANQGSEA. Trimming left V 0 bases short and J 1 base short, with 13 bases between. In DNA form, the CDR3 reads TGCAGCGTTGAAGAAAACAGGGTTTTGTCTGGAAACACCATATATTTT. Encoded protein: CSVEENRVLSGNTIYF.

The chain has TRBV29-1 and TRBJ2-1; 10 bases are shared with TRBD1. The J segment lost 0 bases and the V segment lost 6 bases, leaving 5 bases of the junction unmatched. CDR3 size: 15 residues. Germline CDR1 and CDR2: SQVTM and ANQGSEA. CDR3 protein: CSVYWDRGSYNEQFF. The CDR3 nucleotides read TGCAGCGTCTACTGGGACAGGGGCTCCTACAATGAGCAGTTCTTC.

Here the CDR3 reads CASSHRPGTVEAFF. CDR3 in DNA: TGTGCCAGCAGCCACCGGCCTGGGACAGTTGAAGCTTTCTTT. The rearrangement joins TRBV7-8 to TRBJ1-1; 7 nucleotides line up with TRBD1. This CDR3 is 14 amino acids long. The germline V gene encodes CDR1 SGHVS and CDR2 FQNEAQ. The ends lost 5 bases at V and 7 bases at J; junction bases unmatched: 10.

The rearrangement links TRBV6-5 to TRBJ1-1; the D gene is possibly TRBD1 (6 bases). Germline V gene sequence: CDR1 MNHEY, CDR2 SVGAGI. The V end lost 8 bases, the J end lost 1 base, and 11 bases lay between the germline ends. This CDR3 contains 13 residues. The CDR3 here is CASRGQRNTEAFF. Here the CDR3 DNA reads TGTGCCAGCCGTGGACAGAGGAACACTGAAGCTTTCTTT.

V gene TRBV4-2 combines with J gene TRBJ2-7; D is unresolved. The CDR3 runs to 14 residues. The V and J ends lost 0 bases and 5 bases respectively, with 11 bases between them. The V gene's germline CDR1 is LGHNA and CDR2 YNFKEQ. The CDR3 nucleotides read TGTGCCAGCAGCCAAGATCGTCGCACTCACGAGCAGTACTTC. Translation gives CASSQDRRTHEQYF.

This sequence joins TRBV19 and TRBJ2-7; unclear D gene. V was pared by 4 bases and J by 4 bases, with 5 bases between. The CDR3 consists of 11 residues. Germline V gene sequence: CDR1 LNHDA, CDR2 SQIVND (reference sequence). The CDR3 DNA sequence: TGTGCCAGTAGTAACGCGTACGAGCAGTACTTC. This gives the protein CASSNAYEQYF.

A remark on this clone: In the same sample, other DNA sequences code for this CDR3. The chain couples TRBV27 to TRBJ2-1, with 9 positions matching TRBD2. Germline values: CDR1 MNHEY, CDR2 SMNVEV (reference sequence). The CDR3 consists of 15 residues. V lost 6 bases, J lost 7 bases, and 10 bases stayed unmatched. DNA of the CDR3: TGTGCCAGCAGATCCCTAGCGGGACTCCTGAATGAGCAGTTCTTC. Its translation: CASRSLAGLLNEQFF.

The chain couples TRBV5-6 to TRBJ2-1; the match to TRBD1 covers 9 bases. The trim removed 4 bases at V and 2 bases at J, leaving 4 bases unmatched. The CDR3 contains 15 residues. The germline gives CDR1 SGHDT, CDR2 YYEEEE. The DNA for the CDR3 is TGTGCCAGCAGCGCGAGACAGGGGGCCTACAATGAGCAGTTCTTC. Translated: CASSARQGAYNEQFF.

This rearrangement joins TRBV10-3 to TRBJ2-7, with D maybe TRBD1 (6 bases). Germline values: CDR1 ENHRY, CDR2 SYGVKD. The CDR3 spans 17 residues. Trimming left V 2 bases short and J 4 bases short, with 21 bases between. The CDR3 is CAISEPYRDRKGYEQYF. DNA for the CDR3: TGTGCCATCAGTGAGCCCTACAGGGACCGAAAGGGGTACGAGCAGTACTTC.

The V gene is TRBV4-1, the J gene TRBJ2-1, with TRBD2 matching over 8 bases. This CDR3 is built from 16 residues. V lost 4 bases and J lost 6; bases outside the gene matches: 11. Germline CDR1 is MGHRA and CDR2 is YSYEKL. The CDR3 DNA sequence: TGCGCCAGCAGCCCTATTCTCTCTAGCGGGCCCAATGAGCAGTTCTTC. It encodes CASSPILSSGPNEQFF.

The V and J genes are TRBV6-5 and TRBJ2-7; a possible D gene is TRBD1 (5 bases). Germline-derived CDR1 and CDR2 are MNHEY and SVGAGI. V was cut by 0 bases and J by 7 bases, with 10 bases left in between. The CDR3 extends over 13 amino acids. CDR3 loop: CASSYSVAGEQYF. In DNA, the CDR3 is TGTGCCAGCAGTTACTCGGTAGCAGGGGAGCAGTACTTC.

The rearrangement joins TRBV14 to TRBJ2-2; 8 bases are a match to TRBD1. Trimming took 4 bases from V and 2 from J; bases not matched to a gene: 6. Germline V gives CDR1 SGHDN, CDR2 FVKESK. This CDR3 is built from 16 residues. This chain's CDR3 is CASSRGTGRNTGELFF. In DNA form, the CDR3 reads TGTGCCAGCAGCCGTGGGACAGGAAGAAACACCGGGGAGCTGTTTTTT.

V and J are TRBV10-1 and TRBJ1-2, with a tentative D call TRBD1 (5 bases). The V end was cut by 4 bases, the J end by 4 bases, with 10 bases between. This CDR3 contains 13 residues. Germline V gene sequence: CDR1 WNHNN, CDR2 SYGVQD (reference sequence). CDR3 residues: CASSGQRGYGYTF. In DNA, the CDR3 is TGCGCCAGCAGTGGACAGAGAGGCTATGGCTACACCTTC.

The J gene is TRBJ2-5, the V gene TRBV7-2; weak D call: TRBD1 (6 bases). Germline V CDR1 and CDR2: SGHTA, FQGNSA. The CDR3 has 14 amino acids. Deletions cut 1 base from V and 5 bases from J, with 11 bases between. The CDR3 loop is CASSLDEGVETQYF. DNA for the CDR3: TGTGCCAGCAGCTTAGATGAGGGGGTTGAGACCCAGTACTTC.

This clone has more than one count but fewer than ten. The rearrangement links TRBV19 to TRBJ2-7, with D unresolved. Germline V gene data show CDR1 as LNHDA and CDR2 as SQIVND (reference sequence). With 3 bases removed from V and 3 bases from J, the gap between germline ends came to 9 bases. The CDR3 contains 13 residues. The CDR3 sequence: CASSMYLFYEQYF. In DNA, the CDR3 is TGTGCCAGTAGTATGTATCTATTCTACGAGCAGTACTTC. Drawing the rest from reference TRBV19 and TRBJ2-7, the complete variable domain is DGGITQSPKYLFRKEGQNVTLSCEQNLNHDAMYWYRQDPGQGLRLIYYSQIVNDFQKGDIAEGYSVSREKKESFPLTVTSAQKNPTAFYLCASSMYLFYEQYFGPGTRLTVT.

This chain links TRBV6-6 with TRBJ2-7; maybe TRBD1 (6 bases). The germline V gene encodes CDR1 MNHNY and CDR2 SVGAGI (reference sequence). The V gene lost 2 bases and the J gene lost 0 bases, with 11 bases spanning the gap. The CDR3 runs to 15 residues. Here the CDR3 DNA reads TGTGCCAGCAGTTACCGGGACACGAGCTCCTACGAGCAGTACTTC. Amino acid sequence: CASSYRDTSSYEQYF.

This chain connects TRBV29-1 to TRBJ1-5; 8 nucleotides line up with TRBD1. The CDR3 length is 13 residues. V was pared by 7 bases and J by 3 bases, with 5 bases of the junction left unmatched. Germline CDR1 is SQVTM and CDR2 is ANQGSEA. The CDR3 loop reads CSAETGDNQPQHF. CDR3 nucleotides: TGCAGCGCCGAGACAGGGGACAATCAGCCCCAGCATTTT.

The chain has TRBV15 and TRBJ2-1; D is unresolved. CDR3 size: 15 residues. Germline CDR1 is LNHNV and CDR2 is YYDKDF (reference sequence). With 0 bases removed from V and 0 bases from J, the gap between germline ends came to 6 bases. The CDR3 region has the DNA TGTGCCACCAGCAGAGATACGAGCTCCTACAATGAGCAGTTCTTC. Its protein is CATSRDTSSYNEQFF.

This clone turned up a few times. The V and J genes are TRBV13 and TRBJ1-1; possible D gene TRBD1, 5 bases. Germline lookup yields CDR1 PRHDT and CDR2 FYEKMQ (reference sequence). Deletions cut 5 bases from V and 8 bases from J, with 15 bases between. CDR3 size: 13 residues. The CDR3: CASSPRDPQEAFF. The CDR3 region has the DNA TGTGCCAGCAGCCCGCGGGACCCCCAGGAAGCTTTCTTT.

There are a few counts of this clone. V usage is TRBV6-5 and J usage is TRBJ2-7; tentative D call: TRBD2 (6 bases). This CDR3 has 14 amino acids. Germline V gene data show CDR1 as MNHEY and CDR2 as SVGAGI. Trimming shortened V by 6 bases and J by 0 bases, and 12 bases separated the two germline ends. The CDR3 here is CASSRLGSSYEQYF. The CDR3 DNA reads as TGTGCCAGCAGCCGACTAGGGAGCTCCTACGAGCAGTACTTC.

This rearrangement joins TRBV7-2 to TRBJ2-6; 7 bases align to TRBD1. From germline, CDR1 is SGHTA and CDR2 FQGNSA. V was clipped by 5 bases and J by 2 bases; unmatched bases: 6. The CDR3 covers 16 residues. CDR3 bases: TGTGCCAGCAGCCTAGGGGGCGCGGCTGGGGCCAACGTCCTGACTTTC. This encodes CASSLGGAAGANVLTF.